Here is one TCR beta chain with its context. This specimen comes from a study of blood T cell repertoires in COVID-19. Study details: Spain, Italy and the United States supplied samples that represented acute and convalescent COVID-19. T cells, B-cell-depleted T cells, or PBMCs provided the cDNA or gDNA that served as material.

Per the study methods: Scientists estimated how many nucleated cells there were by amplifying reference gene primers. Measured with immunoSEQ multiplex PCR; TCRdb has only the in-frame clones, and not every one. The DNA was the basis for D and trimming; V, J and clone size are from that table. This sample has approximately 190,000 clones, with under 90% found just once. This sequence was found in a human donor in a cohort sampled during active COVID-19. The sample taken for sequencing was peripheral blood.

The CDR3 is CASKGGGSSDTQYF. CDR3 coding DNA: TGTGCCAGCAAAGGGGGAGGGAGCTCAGATACGCAGTATTTT. The chain employs TRBV6-6 and TRBJ2-3, with a tentative D call TRBD2 (7 bases). Germline CDR1 reads MNHNY; CDR2 reads SVGAGI (reference sequence). With 7 bases removed from V and 4 bases from J, the gap between germline ends came to 15 bases. The CDR3 sequence is 14 residues long.